These T cell receptor beta chains were read from a single sample in a study of STAT5B mutations in CD4+ large granular lymphocyte leukemia. Some clones are missing from TCRdb's copy, which holds only in-frame ones; the method was immunoSEQ multiplex PCR. This sample has tens of thousands of clones, with nearly 90% found just once. The sequenced sample was CD4+ T cells from blood buffy coats. These receptor sequences come from a human donor in good health. Each CDR3 is given with its conserved first and last residue. Fields, in order: J gene, V gene, CDR3 length, D gene, clone size, CDR3 protein, CDR3 DNA. A D gene is named only where the DNA matches it firmly. Expanded clones get a size class; other rows say once, few or many, or leave the size out.

TRBJ1-1 TRBV28 15 TRBD1 . CASSLPGQGAEEAFF TGTGCCAGCAGTCTTCCGGGACAGGGGGCTGAAGAAGCTTTCTTT
TRBJ1-4 TRBV5-6 15 . . CASSLAGTGREKLFF TGTGCCAGCAGCTTGGCCGGGACGGGCCGTGAAAAACTGTTTTTT
TRBJ2-7 TRBV18 14 TRBD1 . CASSSRTGTYEQYF TGTGCCAGCTCATCCCGGACAGGGACCTACGAGCAGTACTTC
TRBJ1-5 TRBV29-1 12 . . CSVAGSNQPQHF TGCAGCGTTGCGGGATCTAATCAGCCCCAGCATTTT
TRBJ1-2 TRBV5-4 15 . . CASSLARVSNYGYTF TGTGCCAGCAGCTTGGCCCGAGTCTCTAACTATGGCTACACCTTC
TRBJ2-1 TRBV10-3 16 TRBD2 . CAISDATSRAYNEQFF TGTGCCATCAGTGATGCGACTAGCCGGGCTTACAATGAGCAGTTCTTC
TRBJ2-1 TRBV10-1 15 TRBD2 . CASSDKAGGPQEQFF TGCGCCAGCAGTGATAAAGCGGGAGGGCCTCAGGAGCAGTTCTTC
TRBJ2-7 TRBV18 16 TRBD1 . CASSPTGTGSLYEQYF TGTGCCAGCTCACCTACGGGGACAGGATCCCTCTACGAGCAGTACTTC
TRBJ2-7 TRBV19 15 . . CASSISLPALGEQYF TGTGCCAGTAGTATAAGTTTACCAGCGCTCGGCGAGCAGTACTTC
TRBJ1-5 TRBV7-2 13 . . CASSKGVDQPQHF TGTGCCAGCAGCAAGGGGGTGGATCAGCCCCAGCATTTT
TRBJ2-2 TRBV10-3 17 . . CAISETPGSPNTGELFF TGTGCCATCAGTGAGACCCCCGGGAGTCCGAACACCGGGGAGCTGTTTTTT
TRBJ2-5 TRBV6-5 13 . . CASSTPGEETQYF TGTGCCAGCAGCACTCCAGGGGAAGAGACCCAGTACTTC
TRBJ2-2 TRBV19 14 . few CASSQPPNTGELFF TGTGCCAGTAGTCAGCCACCGAACACCGGGGAGCTGTTTTTT
TRBJ2-2 TRBV7-3 15 TRBD2 . CASSSLAGVPGELFF TGTGCCAGCAGCTCACTAGCGGGGGTCCCCGGGGAGCTGTTTTTT
TRBJ2-1 TRBV7-3 15 . . CASSLTRGAHNEQFF TGTGCCAGCAGCTTAACACGGGGGGCACACAATGAGCAGTTCTTC
TRBJ2-7 TRBV27 13 . . CASSSYRGGEQYF TGTGCCAGCAGTTCCTACAGGGGAGGGGAGCAGTACTTC
TRBJ2-2 TRBV2 14 . . CASKRTENTGELFF TGTGCCAGCAAGAGGACAGAGAACACCGGGGAGCTGTTTTTT
TRBJ2-3 TRBV15 17 . . CATSSGTAGGNTDTQYF TGTGCCACCAGCAGCGGGACCGCCGGGGGAAACACAGATACGCAGTATTTT
TRBJ2-2 TRBV18 15 . once CASSQLPGNTGELFF TGTGCCAGCTCACAACTGCCGGGGAACACCGGGGAGCTGTTTTTT
TRBJ2-7 TRBV6-5 15 TRBD1 once CASSYWSRGQGEQYF TGTGCCAGCAGTTACTGGTCCAGGGGGCAGGGCGAGCAGTACTTC
TRBJ2-5 TRBV6-6 16 . . CASSYDPSAYQETQYF TGTGCCAGCAGTTACGATCCTAGCGCGTACCAAGAGACCCAGTACTTC
TRBJ1-2 TRBV28 13 . . CASSQASNYGYTF TGTGCCAGCAGTCAGGCGTCCAACTATGGCTACACCTTC
TRBJ2-1 TRBV4-2 19 TRBD2 . CASSQGTAGGPSSYNEQFF TGTGCCAGCAGCCAAGGTACGGCGGGAGGCCCCAGCTCCTACAATGAGCAGTTCTTC
TRBJ2-7 TRBV9 15 TRBD1 . CASSVAGTEYYEQYF TGTGCCAGCAGCGTAGCTGGGACAGAGTACTACGAGCAGTACTTC
TRBJ2-7 TRBV15 14 TRBD2 few CATSRSGSSYEQYF TGTGCCACCAGCCGTAGCGGGAGCTCCTACGAGCAGTACTTC
TRBJ2-1 TRBV7-8 15 . . CASSLAHGSYNEQFF TGTGCCAGCAGCTTAGCTCATGGCTCCTACAATGAGCAGTTCTTC
TRBJ2-3 TRBV5-1 17 TRBD2 . CASSSGLAGRRTDTQYF TGCGCCAGCAGCTCCGGACTAGCGGGAAGGAGGACAGATACGCAGTATTTT
TRBJ2-1 TRBV10-2 12 . . CASGPGSYEQFF TGCGCCAGCGGCCCGGGGAGCTATGAGCAGTTCTTC
TRBJ2-1 TRBV4-2 16 . once CASSQDNMAGPGEQFF TGTGCCAGCAGCCAAGATAACATGGCGGGACCAGGGGAGCAGTTCTTC
TRBJ2-7 TRBV10-3 15 TRBD2 . CAISPLAGSSYEQYF TGTGCCATCAGCCCCCTAGCGGGGAGCTCCTACGAGCAGTACTTC
TRBJ1-2 TRBV7-2 12 . . CASSHSSYGYTF TGTGCCAGCAGCCACTCGAGCTATGGCTACACCTTC
TRBJ1-3 TRBV7-9 16 TRBD1 . CASSYTTGARGNTIYF TGTGCCAGCAGCTATACTACAGGGGCGAGGGGAAACACCATATATTTT
TRBJ1-5 TRBV6-6 13 . . CASSYGANQPQHF TGTGCCAGCAGTTATGGTGCGAATCAGCCCCAGCATTTT
TRBJ1-5 TRBV2 13 . . CASLRDSNQPQHF TGTGCCAGCCTCCGGGACAGCAATCAGCCCCAGCATTTT
TRBJ1-5 TRBV28 12 . . CASTRGVQPQHF TGTGCCAGCACGAGGGGAGTTCAGCCCCAGCATTTT
TRBJ2-2 TRBV10-1 17 TRBD2 . CASSEGFRLAVTGELFF TGCGCCAGCAGTGAGGGGTTCCGGCTAGCGGTCACCGGGGAGCTGTTTTTT
TRBJ2-5 TRBV5-6 12 . . CASSLGRKTQYF TGTGCCAGCAGCTTGGGTCGGAAGACCCAGTACTTC
TRBJ2-3 TRBV5-4 16 TRBD2 once CASSPASGRTTDTQYF TGTGCCAGCAGCCCCGCTAGCGGGAGAACCACAGATACGCAGTATTTT
TRBJ2-2 TRBV27 18 TRBD2 . CASSYRGLAGLDTGELFF TGTGCCAGCAGTTATCGGGGACTAGCGGGACTGGACACCGGGGAGCTGTTTTTT
TRBJ2-3 TRBV14 18 TRBD2 . CASSSQPSSGSSTDTQYF TGTGCCAGCAGCTCTCAGCCGTCTAGCGGGAGTAGTACAGATACGCAGTATTTT
TRBJ1-5 TRBV4-1 18 . . CASSHRTVGEYSNQPQHF TGCGCCAGCAGCCACCGGACAGTCGGGGAATATAGCAATCAGCCCCAGCATTTT
TRBJ2-5 TRBV5-1 14 . . CASSLAPGFATQYF TGCGCCAGCAGCTTGGCACCGGGGTTTGCGACCCAGTACTTC
TRBJ2-6 TRBV7-9 14 . . CASSFMTGANVLTF TGTGCCAGCAGCTTCATGACAGGGGCCAACGTCCTGACTTTC
TRBJ2-1 TRBV18 15 TRBD2 once CASSPLAGRDNEQFF TGTGCCAGCTCACCACTAGCGGGAAGGGACAATGAGCAGTTCTTC
TRBJ1-3 TRBV7-6 16 TRBD1 few CASSPRTGGTGNTIYF TGTGCCAGCAGCCCCAGGACAGGGGGGACTGGAAACACCATATATTTT
TRBJ1-2 TRBV5-5 13 . . CASSLTDNYGYTF TGTGCCAGCAGCCTGACAGACAACTATGGCTACACCTTC
TRBJ2-7 TRBV19 14 . . CASSMTGGSREQYF TGTGCCAGTAGTATGACAGGAGGGTCACGCGAGCAGTACTTC
TRBJ1-3 TRBV28 13 . once CATSYGGENTIYF TGTGCCACCTCCTATGGAGGGGAAAACACCATATATTTT
TRBJ1-1 TRBV7-3 12 . . CASSSPSGEAFF TGTGCCAGCAGCTCCCCCTCGGGGGAAGCTTTCTTT
TRBJ2-1 TRBV5-1 15 TRBD2 . CASSPEGLAGSEQFF TGCGCCAGCAGCCCGGAGGGACTAGCGGGTTCTGAGCAGTTCTTC
TRBJ2-5 TRBV5-8 11 . . CASSPGQTQYF TGTGCCAGCAGCCCTGGTCAGACCCAGTACTTC
TRBJ1-1 TRBV19 17 TRBD1 . CASSLIQGANYNTEAFF TGTGCCAGTAGCCTAATACAGGGGGCGAACTACAATACTGAAGCTTTCTTT
TRBJ2-5 TRBV5-5 13 . . CASSLLQQETQYF TGTGCCAGCAGCTTGCTACAGCAAGAGACCCAGTACTTC
TRBJ2-1 TRBV28 14 TRBD2 . CASSRERRGDEQFF TGTGCCAGCTCGCGGGAGCGGAGAGGGGATGAGCAGTTCTTC
TRBJ1-1 TRBV6-5 16 TRBD1 . CASSSPLHGQGNGAFF TGTGCCAGCAGTTCCCCACTTCATGGACAGGGTAATGGAGCTTTCTTT
TRBJ2-5 TRBV6-5 14 . . CASSRRGRGETQYF TGTGCCAGCAGTCGGAGGGGGCGCGGAGAGACCCAGTACTTC
TRBJ2-1 TRBV14 17 TRBD1 . CASSPQNPGQGSNEQFF TGTGCCAGCAGCCCTCAGAACCCGGGACAGGGTAGCAATGAGCAGTTCTTC